Presented here are 14 T cell receptor beta chains from one specimen sequenced in a study of blood T cell repertoires in COVID-19. The assay was immunoSEQ multiplex PCR, and TCRdb's table has in-frame clones only and misses some. The sample consists of roughly 410,000 clones, more than 70% of them appearing once. The sequenced material came from peripheral blood. The receptors originated from a man between 35 and 55 years old with acute or convalescent COVID-19.

Only one count was recorded for this clone. The chain has TRBV5-1 and TRBJ1-1; tentatively, D is TRBD1 (5 bases). V dropped 3 bases and J dropped 1 base, with 10 bases sitting between them. This CDR3 is 14 amino acids long. Germline assignment: CDR1 SGHRS and CDR2 YFSETQ. CDR3 coding DNA: TGCGCCAGCAGCTGGGGCCTCACGAACACTGAAGCTTTCTTT. Amino acids: CASSWGLTNTEAFF.

This chain connects TRBV9 to TRBJ2-7, with D maybe TRBD1 (5 bases). Germline loops: CDR1 SGDLS, CDR2 YYNGEE. The CDR3 contains 15 residues. The V end lost 0 bases, the J end lost 7 bases, and 17 bases lay between the germline ends. The DNA of the CDR3 is TGTGCCAGCAGCGTAGAGTTTCAGGGTACGAGGGAGCAGTACTTC. Residues: CASSVEFQGTREQYF. The variable domain in full, completed from reference TRBV9 and TRBJ2-7, reads DSGVTQTPKHLITATGQRVTLRCSPRSGDLSVYWYQQSLDQGLQFLIQYYNGEERAKGNILERFSAQQFPDLHSELNLSSLELGDSALYFCASSVEFQGTREQYFGPGTRLTVT.

The rearrangement uses TRBV5-1 and TRBJ2-7, with 8 positions matching TRBD1. Germline V gene lookup returns CDR1 SGHRS and CDR2 YFSETQ. The CDR3 length is 14 residues. Unmatched junction bases numbered 8, after V lost 3 bases and J lost 6 bases. CDR3 nucleotide sequence: TGCGCCAGCAGCTATCCGACAGGGGAAGGCGAGCAGTACTTC. It specifies CASSYPTGEGEQYF.

This clone was seen just once. The chain links TRBV5-5 to TRBJ2-7; D uncertain. Trimming removed 0 bases from V and 2 bases from J, with 6 bases in between. The CDR3 extends over 13 amino acids. Germline lookup yields CDR1 SGHKS and CDR2 YYEKEE (reference sequence). CDR3 sequence: CASSLGLTYEQYF. Written as DNA, the CDR3 is TGTGCCAGCAGCTTGGGTCTAACCTACGAGCAGTACTTC.

The J gene is TRBJ1-6, the V gene TRBV2; 7 nucleotides match TRBD1. Per the germline V gene, CDR1 is SNHLY and CDR2 is FYNNEI. J was trimmed by 10 bases and V by 3 bases; bases with no gene match: 9. The CDR3 is made up of 15 amino acids. The CDR3 here is CASSDSGQGGSPLHF. The CDR3 DNA reads as TGTGCCAGCAGTGACTCGGGGCAGGGGGGCTCACCCCTCCACTTT.

This chain uses TRBV2 with TRBJ2-5; perhaps TRBD1 as D (6 bases). The CDR3 is 14 residues long. V lost 1 base and J lost 4, with 10 bases in between. Per the germline V gene, CDR1 is SNHLY and CDR2 is FYNNEI. The CDR3 DNA sequence: TGTGCCAGCAGTGAAGAGGCAGGGGCAGAGACCCAGTACTTC. It encodes CASSEEAGAETQYF.

CDR3 sequence reads: CASSLGGLAGSTQYF. DNA for the CDR3: TGTGCCAGCAGCTTGGGAGGACTAGCGGGATCGACCCAGTACTTC. The rearrangement links TRBV5-8 to TRBJ2-5; 12 bases fit TRBD2. V shed 0 bases and J 7 bases; nucleotides not matched to a gene: 4. This CDR3 spans 15 amino acids. Germline values: CDR1 SGHTS, CDR2 YDEGEE.

V gene TRBV11-1 combines with J gene TRBJ1-1; 8 nucleotides agree with TRBD1. The germline gives CDR1 SGHAT, CDR2 FQDESV (reference sequence). The CDR3 is 16 amino acids. After removal of 3 bases from V and 7 bases from J, the junction contained 13 bases not matched to a gene. The CDR3 sequence: CASSLIANRGADEAFF. The CDR3 DNA follows: TGTGCCAGCAGCTTGATAGCTAACAGGGGGGCTGATGAAGCTTTCTTT. The full variable domain, rest sourced from reference TRBV11-1 and TRBJ1-1, is EAEVAQSPRYKITEKSQAVAFWCDPISGHATLYWYRQILGQGPELLVQFQDESVVDDSQLPKDRFSAERLKGVDSTLKIQPAELGDSAMYLCASSLIANRGADEAFFGQGTRLTVV.

As DNA, the CDR3 is TGTGCCAGCAGCTATCTAGCGGAGGGGGTAGATGAGCAGTTCTTC. Translated, it gives CASSYLAEGVDEQFF. The chain uses TRBV3-1 (or the pseudogene TRBV3-2) and TRBJ2-1; a weak D match, TRBD2 (7 bases). V was cut by 5 bases and J by 8 bases, with 19 bases left in between. This CDR3 comprises 15 residues. Germline values: CDR1 LGHDT, CDR2 YNNKEL (reference sequence).

This clone was detected a few times. The chain combines TRBV7-2 with TRBJ1-1, with 7 bases identical to TRBD1. Trimming removed 5 bases from V and 10 bases from J; junction bases left unmatched: 10. The CDR3 is made up of 13 amino acids. The germline V gene has CDR1 SGHTA and CDR2 FQGNSA. The CDR3: CASSGDRALGAFF. The CDR3 DNA reads TGTGCCAGCAGCGGCGACAGGGCCTTGGGAGCTTTCTTT.

This clone came up a few times. The chain links TRBV6-5 to TRBJ1-4, with D tentatively TRBD1 (6 bases). Germline values: CDR1 MNHEY, CDR2 SVGAGI. V gave up 2 bases and J gave up 5 bases, with 9 bases separating them. The CDR3 is 14 amino acids. The CDR3 region has the DNA TGTGCCAGCAGTTACGGACAGCAGAATGAAAAACTGTTTTTT. It encodes CASSYGQQNEKLFF.

J is TRBJ2-7 and V is TRBV30; possible D gene TRBD1, 5 bases. V lost 0 bases and J lost 7, with 19 bases in between. Germline CDR1 and CDR2: GTSNPN and SVGIG (reference sequence). The CDR3 has 15 amino acids. The CDR3 loop is CAWSVIGQGAREQYF. As DNA, the CDR3 is TGTGCCTGGAGTGTAATAGGGCAGGGTGCTAGGGAGCAGTACTTC.

The chain is built from TRBV7-3 and TRBJ1-1; TRBD1 is a possible D gene (6 bases). This CDR3 is 12 amino acids long. Germline V gives CDR1 SGHTA, CDR2 FQGTGA. With 4 bases removed from V and 8 bases from J, the gap between germline ends came to 11 bases. CDR3 region: CASSYSQGEAFF. Here the CDR3 DNA reads TGTGCCAGCAGCTATTCACAGGGAGAAGCTTTCTTT.

The CDR3 is CAIRTGGTGELFF. For the CDR3, the DNA is TGTGCCATCAGAACAGGGGGCACCGGGGAGCTGTTTTTT. V gene TRBV10-3 combines with J gene TRBJ2-2, with TRBD1 identical over 8 bases. Per the germline V gene, CDR1 is ENHRY and CDR2 is SYGVKD. This CDR3 comprises 13 residues. Trimming removed 6 bases from V and 4 bases from J; junction bases left unmatched: 1.